The next 27 T cell receptor beta chains were all read from a single sample in a study of metastatic and nonmetastatic thyroid tumors. Thyroid surgery was performed in patients who had received no treatment beforehand. TCRdb reassembled clones from the PCR reads with MiXCR. Of 9,000 to 9,500 clones in the sample, 25% to 40% were seen once. Sequenced: adjacent normal tissue. The source of these receptors is a female donor with papillary thyroid cancer or a benign thyroid nodule (not recorded which). Some clones in this sample may be carry-over from other donors' samples.

V is TRBV4-1 and J is TRBJ2-7; TRBD1 agrees at 8 bases. The CDR3 extends over 16 amino acids. Germline trimming cut 0 bases from V and 3 bases from J; bases unmatched to any gene: 7. Per the germline V gene, CDR1 is MGHRA and CDR2 is YSYEKL. The CDR3 DNA sequence: TGCGCCAGCAGCCAAGATCTATACAGGGGGATCTACGAGCAGTACTTC. Translated: CASSQDLYRGIYEQYF.

In its sample, this clone was seen many times. A much larger clone sits a single nucleotide away, making a read error possible. Distinct nucleotide sequences in the sample also encode this CDR3. The rearrangement links TRBV20-1 to TRBJ2-1; TRBD2 matches at 14 bases. The CDR3 is 14 residues long. With 5 bases clipped from V and 6 bases from J, the junction kept 3 bases outside the gene matches. Germline CDR1 is DFQATT and CDR2 is SNEGSKA (reference sequence). CDR3 nucleotide sequence: TGCAGTGCTGGGGGACTAGCGGGAGTCAATGAGCAGTTCTTC. Its protein product is CSAGGLAGVNEQFF.

This clone was picked up a small number of times. The rearrangement joins TRBV6-5 to TRBJ1-3; D is possibly TRBD1 (5 bases). Trimming cost V 2 bases and J 0 bases, with 5 bases left between them. Per germline, CDR1 MNHEY and CDR2 SVGAGI. CDR3 length equals 14 residues. DNA of the CDR3: TGTGCCAGCAGTTACGACAGCTCTGGAAACACCATATATTTT. As protein: CASSYDSSGNTIYF.

The rearrangement uses TRBV18 and TRBJ1-5, with 7 bases that match TRBD1. CDR3 length: 16 residues. The V segment lost 3 bases and the J segment 6 bases; nucleotides outside the gene matches: 11. Germline V gene sequence: CDR1 KGHSH, CDR2 LQKENI. In DNA form, the CDR3 reads TGTGCCAGCTCACCCCAGGGGGGACGCTACGTTCAGCCCCAGCATTTT. This encodes CASSPQGGRYVQPQHF.

A note on this clone: At one end, the junction sequence differs from germline, possibly due to a read error. J is TRBJ2-5 and V is TRBV9; D may correspond to TRBD1 or TRBD2 (5 bases each). CDR3 length: 15 amino acids. Per the germline V gene, CDR1 is SGDLS and CDR2 is YYNGEE. CDR3 in amino acids: CASRVDGASRETQYF. In nucleotides, the CDR3 is TGTGCCAGCAGAGTCGACGGGGCGAGTAGAGAGACACAGTACTTC.

This clone is judged large. The V call is TRBV12-3 or TRBV12-4, the J call TRBJ2-2, with D unresolved. This CDR3 has 12 amino acids. The V gene lost 4 bases and the J gene lost 9 bases, with 9 bases spanning the gap. The CDR3 DNA reads TGTGCCAGCAGTTCTTCAATCCGGGAGCTGTTTTTT. Translation gives CASSSSIRELFF.

The chain uses TRBV20-1 and TRBJ2-7; D may be TRBD2 (6 bases). The CDR3 consists of 14 residues. The germline V gene encodes CDR1 DFQATT and CDR2 SNEGSKA (reference sequence). The V end lost 3 bases, the J end lost 6 bases, and 18 bases lay between the germline ends. The CDR3 sequence: CSASLSGASGEQYF. The CDR3 DNA reads TGCAGTGCTAGTCTTTCGGGAGCCTCCGGCGAGCAGTACTTC.

This clone was counted between two and nine times. The V call is TRBV12-3 or TRBV12-4, the J call TRBJ2-1, with 9 bases lining up with TRBD1. The ends lost 8 bases at V and 7 bases at J; junction bases unmatched: 6. CDR3 length: 13 amino acids. The CDR3 sequence is CASGTGRANEQFF. CDR3 sequence (DNA): TGTGCCAGCGGGACAGGGAGAGCAAATGAGCAGTTCTTC.

The rearrangement joins TRBV6-1 to TRBJ1-6; 7 nucleotides agree with TRBD1. From germline, CDR1 is MNHNS and CDR2 SASEGT. Trimming took 7 bases from V and 10 from J; bases not matched to a gene: 13. The CDR3 covers 15 residues. This CDR3 is CASTRKTGLESPLHF. DNA of the CDR3: TGTGCCAGCACTCGAAAGACAGGGCTGGAATCACCCCTCCACTTT.

In regard to this clone: At one boundary the junction diverges from the germline segment, which might be a read error. The chain uses TRBV7-2 and TRBJ2-1; the match to TRBD2 covers 7 bases. Germline loops: CDR1 SGHTA, CDR2 FQGNSA. The CDR3 runs to 15 residues. As DNA, the CDR3 is TGTGCCAGCAGCTGGGCGACTAGCTCGAATGATGAGCAGTCCTTC. Protein sequence: CASSWATSSNDEQSF.

V usage is TRBV20-1 and J usage is TRBJ1-2; D uncertain. Germline V gives CDR1 DFQATT, CDR2 SNEGSKA (reference sequence). CDR3 length equals 13 residues. The ends were cut back, 3 bases at V and 2 bases at J, with 10 bases in the middle. The CDR3 sequence: CSASEGGNYGYTF. The DNA of the CDR3 is TGCAGTGCTAGTGAGGGCGGGAACTATGGCTACACCTTC.

The CDR3 sequence: CASSYSGVLDTQYF. CDR3 in DNA: TGTGCCAGCAGTTACTCGGGGGTTTTAGATACGCAGTATTTT. The gene calls are TRBV11-2 and TRBJ2-3; maybe TRBD2 (6 bases). V lost 6 bases to trimming and J lost 5 bases, with 15 bases between them. The CDR3 covers 14 residues. Germline CDR1 reads SGHAT; CDR2 reads FQNNGV. Looking up the rest from reference TRBV11-2 and TRBJ2-3 gives the full variable domain: EAGVAQSPRYKIIEKRQSVAFWCNPISGHATLYWYQQILGQGPKLLIQFQNNGVVDDSQLPKDRFSAERLKGVDSTLKIQPAKLEDSAVYLCASSYSGVLDTQYFGPGTRLTVL.

The chain carries TRBV6-1 and TRBJ2-1, with TRBD1 matching 8 bases. Trimming cost V 7 bases and J 9 bases; bases outside gene matches: 8. Germline CDR1 reads MNHNS; CDR2 reads SASEGT. The CDR3 extends over 13 amino acids. CDR3 bases: TGTGCCAGCACCGGGACAGGAGGCGGTGAGCAGTTCTTC. Translation gives CASTGTGGGEQFF.

This clone came up a few times. The V gene is TRBV6-1, the J gene TRBJ1-6, with 8 bases matching TRBD1. Germline V gives CDR1 MNHNS, CDR2 SASEGT. J gave up 14 bases and V 6 bases, and 6 bases lay outside the gene matches. The CDR3 contains 12 residues. The CDR3 protein is CASSPGGSALHF. The CDR3 DNA reads TGTGCCAGCAGCCCAGGGGGCTCAGCCCTCCACTTT.

The rearrangement links TRBV9 to TRBJ2-1; TRBD1 aligns across 8 bases. V shed 3 bases, J shed 0 bases, and the junction held 5 bases outside the gene matches. The germline CDR1 and CDR2 sequences are SGDLS and YYNGEE. The CDR3 length is 16 residues. CDR3 protein: CASSETGGFSYNEQFF. Here the CDR3 DNA reads TGTGCCAGCAGCGAAACAGGGGGTTTCTCCTACAATGAGCAGTTCTTC.

The V gene is TRBV2, the J gene TRBJ2-1, with 13 bases lining up with TRBD2. The CDR3 runs to 18 residues. The germline gives CDR1 SNHLY, CDR2 FYNNEI. Trimming removed 3 bases from V and 3 bases from J; junction bases left unmatched: 8. The CDR3 region has the DNA TGTGCCAGCAGTGAGGCCAGGACTAGCGGGAGTCTCTACAATGAGCAGTTCTTC. Translation: CASSEARTSGSLYNEQFF.

This clone rates as medium-sized. This chain links TRBV11-2 with TRBJ1-4; D unresolved. Trimming cost V 3 bases and J 8 bases, with 13 bases left between them. The CDR3 sequence is 14 residues long. Per germline, CDR1 SGHAT and CDR2 FQNNGV. The CDR3 spells CASSFRGLGEKLFF. The CDR3 DNA reads as TGTGCCAGCAGCTTCAGAGGGCTGGGGGAAAAACTGTTTTTT.

This clone was counted many times. The V call is TRBV5-5, the J call TRBJ2-5; 11 bases match TRBD1. The length of the CDR3 is 15 residues. With V trimmed by 6 bases and J by 4 bases, 8 bases remained unmatched. The germline V gene encodes CDR1 SGHKS and CDR2 YYEKEE (reference sequence). CDR3 in DNA: TGTGCCAGCAAAAACTCCGGGACAGGGGGAGAGACCCAGTACTTC. Amino acids: CASKNSGTGGETQYF. Based on the CDR3 plus reference TRBV5-5 and TRBJ2-5, the full variable domain is DAGVTQSPTHLIKTRGQQVTLRCSPISGHKSVSWYQQVLGQGPQFIFQYYEKEERGRGNFPDRFSARQFPNYSSELNVNALLLGDSALYLCASKNSGTGGETQYFGPGTRLLVL.

V gene TRBV20-1 combines with J gene TRBJ2-1; unclear D gene. The CDR3 has 12 amino acids. CDR1 and CDR2 (germline): DFQATT, SNEGSKA (reference sequence). Deletions cut 0 bases from V and 14 bases from J, with 14 bases between. This CDR3 reads CSARDWANWEFF. CDR3 nucleotide sequence: TGCAGTGCTAGAGATTGGGCTAATTGGGAGTTCTTC.

V gene TRBV6-6 combines with J gene TRBJ2-1; D remains unclear. V was trimmed by 0 bases and J by 8 bases, leaving 8 bases between them. Germline values: CDR1 MNHNY, CDR2 SVGAGI (reference sequence). The CDR3 extends over 13 amino acids. CDR3 sequence: CASSYSGTHEQFF. The CDR3 DNA reads TGTGCCAGCAGTTACTCAGGAACGCATGAGCAGTTCTTC.

Regarding this clone: A junction boundary mismatches the germline segment, possibly from a read error. The chain joins TRBV28 to TRBJ1-1, with 8 bases identical to TRBD1. The CDR3 has 16 residues. Looked up from germline, CDR1 is MDHEN and CDR2 is SYDVKM. The chain's CDR3 is CASPAPGGKADSEAFF. The DNA for the CDR3 is TGTGCCAGCCCCGCACCAGGGGGCAAGGCGGACTCTGAAGCATTCTTT.

The chain employs TRBV6-2 or TRBV6-3 and TRBJ1-2; a possible D gene is TRBD1 (5 bases). The germline gives CDR1 MNHEY, CDR2 SVGEGT. The CDR3 is 13 amino acids. Trimming removed 2 bases at V and 8 bases at J, with 12 bases between. The chain's CDR3 is CASSYTPGRGYTF. DNA of the CDR3: TGTGCCAGCAGTTACACGCCAGGGAGGGGCTACACCTTC.

The chain combines TRBV2 with TRBJ2-7; TRBD2 aligns across 7 bases. The CDR3 is 13 residues long. CDR1 SNHLY and CDR2 FYNNEI come from the germline V gene. J gave up 3 bases and V 5 bases, and 4 bases lay outside the gene matches. In DNA, the CDR3 is TGTGCCAGCAGTCTAGCGGACTTCTACGAGCAGTACTTC. It yields the protein CASSLADFYEQYF.

The chain links TRBV5-1 to TRBJ2-2; 7 bases align to TRBD2. V gave up 2 bases and J gave up 3 bases; unmatched junction bases: 7. The germline gives CDR1 SGHRS, CDR2 YFSETQ. This CDR3 has 16 amino acids. The CDR3 nucleotides are TGCGCCAGCAGCTTACTGGCGGCGGGAGACACCGGGGAGCTGTTTTTT. It specifies CASSLLAAGDTGELFF. Full variable domain (rest looked up from reference TRBV5-1 and TRBJ2-2): KAGVTQTPRYLIKTRGQQVTLSCSPISGHRSVSWYQQTPGQGLQFLFEYFSETQRNKGNFPGRFSGRQFSNSRSEMNVSTLELGDSALYLCASSLLAAGDTGELFFGEGSRLTVL.

The chain carries TRBV20-1 and TRBJ1-1; 7 bases match TRBD1. The V gene end was trimmed by 4 bases and the J gene end by 4 bases; junction bases not matched to a gene: 3. Germline assignment: CDR1 DFQATT and CDR2 SNEGSKA (reference sequence). CDR3 length: 12 amino acids. The CDR3 coding sequence is TGCAGTGCTATCTCAGGGGGCACTGAAGCTTTCTTT. It codes for CSAISGGTEAFF.

The chain employs TRBV5-1 and TRBJ2-5; D tentatively fits TRBD1 or TRBD2 (5 bases each). CDR3 length equals 15 residues. V was shortened by 4 bases and J by 2 bases, with 15 bases between the two germline ends. Germline CDR1 SGHRS, CDR2 YFSETQ. As DNA, the CDR3 is TGCGCCAGCAGCCTGGGGACGGGAATTCAAGAGACCCAGTACTTC. It yields the protein CASSLGTGIQETQYF. Full variable domain (missing parts from reference TRBV5-1 and TRBJ2-5): KAGVTQTPRYLIKTRGQQVTLSCSPISGHRSVSWYQQTPGQGLQFLFEYFSETQRNKGNFPGRFSGRQFSNSRSEMNVSTLELGDSALYLCASSLGTGIQETQYFGPGTRLLVL.

There are a few counts of this clone. One junction end disagrees with the germline gene, perhaps due to a read error. V gene TRBV28 combines with J gene TRBJ2-7; D is unresolved. Germline CDR1 MDHEN, CDR2 SYDVKM. The CDR3 spans 12 residues. In DNA form, the CDR3 reads TGCGCCAGCAGTCTAACAGTTTACGAGCAGTACTTC. Amino acids: CASSLTVYEQYF. The variable domain in full, completed from reference TRBV28 and TRBJ2-7, reads DVKVTQSSRYLVKRTGEKVFLECVQDMDHENMFWYRQDPGLGLRLIYFSYDVKMKEKGDIPEGYSVSREKKERFSLILESASTNQTSMYLCASSLTVYEQYFGPGTRLTVT.